One sample yielded the 18 T cell receptor delta chains listed below, sequenced in a study of gamma-delta T cells after stem cell transplantation (dated by TCRdb to 2015 to 2016). The library was prepared using RT-PCR. Sequenced using an Illumina MiSeq. The public reads were reprocessed by TCRdb using CATT, and rows of matching DNA were later combined. The sample has 1,500 or so delta-chain clones on record, 5.5% of them singletons. About half of the sample is in the top ten clones. Sample: gamma-delta T cells. These receptors originate from a human donor. It is not recorded whose cells these are; they may come from a transplant donor.

This clone was seen only a few times. This likely traces to a read error, being one base from a far larger clone. Within the sample, other DNA sequences also encode this same CDR3. The chain is built from TRDV1 and TRDJ3; tentatively, D is TRDD3 (6 bases). This CDR3 region has 18 residues. The germline CDR1 and CDR2 sequences are TSWWSYY and QGS. CDR3 DNA: TGTGCTCTCGGGGAACCGAGTGGGGGGACCTGGGACACCCGACAGATGTTTTTC. Amino acid sequence: CALGEPSGGTWDTRQMFF.

Note on this clone: A far larger clone lies a single base away; this is likely a read error. Other DNA sequences in this specimen translate into the identical CDR3. The chain carries TRDV2 and TRDJ1; D may be TRDD3 (5 bases). This CDR3 region has 14 residues. CDR1 and CDR2 from the germline V gene are GEAIGNYY and EKD. CDR3 nucleotides: TGCGCCTGTGACCTTACTGGAATCACCGATAAACTCATCTTT. It is translated as CACDLTGITDKLIF.

This clone has a handful of counts. The likely explanation is a read error, given a far larger clone one base away. Different DNA sequences within this sample yield the same CDR3. This chain joins TRDV2 and TRDJ1; weak D call: TRDD3 (5 bases). The CDR3 sequence is 14 residues long. V was shortened by 3 bases and J by 8 bases, with 18 bases between the two germline ends. CDR1 GEAIGNYY and CDR2 EKD come from the germline V gene. The CDR3 sequence: CACDGLGQQSKLIF. CDR3 sequence (DNA): TGTGCCTGTGACGGGCTGGGACAACAATCCAAACTCATCTTT.

The table lists this clone with a few counts. TCRdb assigns this DNA the protein of a much larger clone, which departs from its translation at residue 4; this likely reflects a read error, and the protein shown comes from translating the DNA. This chain links TRDV2 with TRDJ1; maybe TRDD3 (6 bases). CDR1 and CDR2 (germline): GEAIGNYY, EKD. The CDR3 has 20 amino acids. Trimming left V 5 bases short and J 0 bases short, with 30 bases between. This CDR3 is CACGPVGGLQEGGDTDKLIF. For the CDR3, the DNA is TGTGCCTGTGGCCCGGTGGGGGGACTCCAGGAAGGGGGAGACACCGATAAACTCATCTTT.

This clone qualifies as large (0.1 to 1%). Within the sample, other DNA sequences also encode this same CDR3. V is TRDV2 and J is TRDJ1; D call uncertain. Germline assignment: CDR1 GEAIGNYY and CDR2 EKD. Trimming pared 1 base from V and 4 bases from J, leaving 15 bases between. This CDR3 is built from 15 residues. The CDR3 protein is CACDTMAQRGDKLIF. Written as DNA, the CDR3 is TGTGCCTGTGACACAATGGCCCAACGGGGCGATAAACTCATCTTT.

In regard to this clone: The amino acid sequence in TCRdb belongs to a much larger clone and departs from this DNA's translation at residue 12, likely a sequencing read error; the sequence shown is translated from the DNA. This chain uses TRDV1 with TRDJ3, with TRDD3 as a possible D gene (6 bases). This CDR3 has 18 residues. CDR1 and CDR2 (germline): TSWWSYY, QGS. The CDR3, as DNA: TGTGCTCTTGGGGAACCGAGTGGGGGGACCTGGGGCACCCGACAGATGTTTTTC. Translating gives CALGEPSGGTWGTRQMFF.

In this sample, this clone turned up a few times. TCRdb shows a much larger clone's protein in place of this DNA's translation, and the two differ at residue 13, likely through a read error; the protein shown is translated from the DNA. This chain joins TRDV2 and TRDJ1, with TRDD3 matching 9 bases. V dropped 0 bases and J dropped 4; count of bases not matched to a gene: 14. The CDR3 contains 18 residues. Germline assignment: CDR1 GEAIGNYY and CDR2 EKD. For the CDR3, the DNA is TGTGCCTGTGACACCGTGCCTGGGGGATCCACGATCATCGATAAACTCATCTTT. Residues: CACDTVPGGSTIIDKLIF.

With respect to this clone: This DNA translates differently at residue 11 from the TCRdb protein, which is that of a much larger clone; a read error is likely, and the protein shown is the DNA's own translation. The V and J genes are TRDV2 and TRDJ1; 9 positions agree with TRDD3. The ends lost 3 bases at V and 0 bases at J; junction bases unmatched: 10. CDR1 is GEAIGNYY, CDR2 EKD, per germline. The CDR3 runs 17 residues. Here the CDR3 DNA reads TGTGCCTGTGACCTACTGGGGGAGAGGGGGGACACCGATAAACTCATCTTT. Protein sequence: CACDLLGERGDTDKLIF.

This clone came up a few times. Translating this DNA gives a protein that differs at residue 4 from the TCRdb one, which belongs to a much larger clone; a read error is likely, and the protein shown is this translation. V and J are TRDV2 and TRDJ1; 7 bases are shared with TRDD3. CDR3 length equals 14 residues. The germline CDR1 and CDR2 sequences are GEAIGNYY and EKD. The V and J ends lost 6 bases and 5 bases, in that order; junction bases with no gene match: 11. CDR3 bases: TGTGCCTGTCAATCCCTGGGGGCTTCTGATAAACTCATCTTT. The encoded protein is CACQSLGASDKLIF.

This clone was seen a few times. This probably arose from a read error, given a far larger clone one base away. The sample holds other DNA sequences that translate to the same CDR3. The chain couples TRDV2 to TRDJ1; the D is unclear. CDR1 and CDR2 from the germline V gene are GEAIGNYY and EKD. The CDR3 is 14 residues long. CDR3 nucleotide sequence: TGTGCTTGTGACGCGCTTACTGATGGCGATAAACTCATCTTT. Protein product: CACDALTDGDKLIF.

V usage is TRDV2 and J usage is TRDJ1; 11 positions agree with TRDD3. The length of the CDR3 is 18 residues. The V gene's germline CDR1 is GEAIGNYY and CDR2 EKD. Trimming took 0 bases from V and 0 from J; bases not matched to a gene: 8. The CDR3 DNA reads as TGTGCCTGTGACACCGTGGGACTGGGGGATAAGTACACCGATAAACTCATCTTT. The encoded protein is CACDTVGLGDKYTDKLIF.

This clone was counted only a few times. A read error likely explains why the TCRdb protein, taken from a much larger clone, differs from this DNA's translation at residue 6; the protein shown is translated from the DNA. The J gene is TRDJ1, the V gene TRDV1, with 10 bases matching TRDD3. This CDR3 contains 17 residues. The germline V gene encodes CDR1 TSWWSYY and CDR2 QGS. Germline trimming cut 2 bases from V and 5 bases from J; bases unmatched to any gene: 11. This CDR3 is CALGESPPWGIWDKLIF. CDR3 DNA sequence: TGTGCTCTTGGGGAAAGCCCCCCCTGGGGGATATGGGATAAACTCATCTTT.

There are a few counts of this clone. A far larger clone is a single base away, which makes a read error likely. This same CDR3 is encoded by further DNA sequences in the sample. This CDR3 reads CACDTVVGDTTPPWDTRQMFF. Here the CDR3 DNA reads TGTGCCTGTGACACTGTAGTGGGGGATACGACCCCCCCCTGGGACACCCGACAGATGTTTTTC. This sequence joins TRDV2 and TRDJ3, with 11 bases identical to TRDD3. Looked up from germline, CDR1 is GEAIGNYY and CDR2 is EKD. This CDR3 region has 21 residues. J was trimmed by 2 bases and V by 1 base; bases with no gene match: 12.

This clone turned up a few times. The protein recorded in TCRdb matches a much larger clone and deviates from this DNA's translation at residue 8, suggesting a read error; the protein here is obtained by translating the DNA. The chain links TRDV2 to TRDJ4, with 8 bases fitting TRDD3. The CDR3 consists of 14 residues. Trimming cost V 3 bases and J 4 bases; bases outside gene matches: 9. Germline CDR1 GEAIGNYY, CDR2 EKD. DNA of the CDR3: TGTGCCTGTGACGGACTGGGGGCTAGTGAACCCCTGATCTTT. The encoded protein is CACDGLGASEPLIF.

Details on this clone: A far larger clone is off by one base, so a read error is likely. The chain carries TRDV2 and TRDJ3; TRDD3 matches at 11 bases. Per germline, CDR1 GEAIGNYY and CDR2 EKD. The CDR3 extends over 21 amino acids. In DNA form, the CDR3 reads TGTGCCCGTGACACCGTAGTGGGGGATACGACCCCCCCCTGGGACACCCGACAGATGTTTTTC. Translation gives CARDTVVGDTTPPWDTRQMFF.

A note on this clone: The protein that TCRdb holds for this DNA derives from a much larger clone and differs from the translated DNA at residue 19, which likely indicates a read error; the protein shown here is translated from the DNA. This sequence joins TRDV1 and TRDJ1; D possibly corresponds to TRDD2 (8 bases). V was trimmed by 4 bases and J by 7 bases, leaving 43 bases between them. Looked up from germline, CDR1 is TSWWSYY and CDR2 is QGS. This CDR3 spans 23 amino acids. The CDR3 sequence: CALGVRPSYAAWGFLSSSVKLIF. In DNA form, the CDR3 reads TGTGCTCTTGGGGTCCGGCCTTCCTATGCGGCCTGGGGGTTCCTTTCCTCTTCCGTTAAACTCATCTTT.

This clone was counted between two and nine times. The V and J genes are TRDV2 and TRDJ1; TRDD3 agrees at 12 bases. CDR3 length equals 19 residues. Germline V lookup: CDR1 GEAIGNYY, CDR2 EKD. The junction had 17 bases not matched to a gene; V was cut back by 3 bases and J by 4 bases. CDR3 nucleotide sequence: TGTGCCTGTGACCCAGCCCCTCTGGGGGATACGCTAAAGTTCGATAAACTCATCTTT. Translated: CACDPAPLGDTLKFDKLIF.

This clone was counted a few times. A read error is the likely source, as a far larger clone sits one nucleotide away. Other DNA sequences from this sample encode an identical CDR3 as well. V gene TRDV2 combines with J gene TRDJ1, with 11 bases matching TRDD3. The V gene's germline CDR1 is GEAIGNYY and CDR2 EKD. The CDR3 has 17 residues. The CDR3 sequence is CACDPVLGDKYTDKLIF. The CDR3 nucleotides read TGTGCCTGTGACCCAGTACTGGGGGATAAGTACACCGATAAACTTATCTTT.